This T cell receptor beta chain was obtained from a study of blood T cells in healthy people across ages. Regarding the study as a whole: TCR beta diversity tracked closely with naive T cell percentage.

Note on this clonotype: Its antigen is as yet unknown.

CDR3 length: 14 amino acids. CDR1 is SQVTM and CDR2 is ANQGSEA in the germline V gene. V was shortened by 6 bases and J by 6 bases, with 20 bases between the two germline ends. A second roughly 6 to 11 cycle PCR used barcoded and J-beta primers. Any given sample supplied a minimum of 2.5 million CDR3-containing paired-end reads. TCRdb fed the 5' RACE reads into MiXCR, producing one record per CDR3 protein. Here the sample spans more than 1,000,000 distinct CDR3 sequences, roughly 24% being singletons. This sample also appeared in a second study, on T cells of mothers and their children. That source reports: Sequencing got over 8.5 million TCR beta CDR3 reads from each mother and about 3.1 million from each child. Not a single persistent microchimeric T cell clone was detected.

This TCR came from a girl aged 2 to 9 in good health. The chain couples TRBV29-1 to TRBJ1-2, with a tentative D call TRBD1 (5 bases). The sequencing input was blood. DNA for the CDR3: TGCAGCGTACCCAGTGGGACGTATCTAAATGGCTACACCTTC. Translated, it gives CSVPSGTYLNGYTF.